Presented here are 19 T cell receptor beta chains from one specimen sequenced in a study of blood T cell repertoires in COVID-19. Sequenced by immunoSEQ multiplex PCR; TCRdb stores in-frame clones only, minus some. The sample carries roughly 320,000 clones, 90% recorded once. The specimen was PBMCs or T cells enriched from blood (not recorded which). These receptors were taken from a woman aged 30 to 39 who had been exposed to COVID-19.

This chain joins TRBV7-9 and TRBJ1-1; TRBD1 might be the D (5 bases). V was clipped by 5 bases and J by 7 bases, with 14 bases between them. Germline CDR1 and CDR2: SEHNR and FQNEAQ (reference sequence). The CDR3 totals 13 residues. CDR3 DNA: TGTGCCAGCAGCCCCGAGACAGCGTATGAAGCTTTCTTT. Protein product: CASSPETAYEAFF. The variable domain in full, with the rest retrieved from reference TRBV7-9 and TRBJ1-1, is DTGVSQNPRHKITKRGQNVTFRCDPISEHNRLYWYRQTLGQGPEFLTYFQNEAQLEKSRLLSDRFSAERPKGSFSTLEIQRTEQGDSAMYLCASSPETAYEAFFGQGTRLTVV.

The gene calls are TRBV11-1 and TRBJ1-2, with D hard to call. CDR3 length equals 14 residues. Per the germline V gene, CDR1 is SGHAT and CDR2 is FQDESV (reference sequence). The V end lost 5 bases, the J end lost 0 bases, and 10 bases lay between the germline ends. The CDR3 DNA reads as TGTGCCAGCAGCCAGGAGGTCGCTAACTATGGCTACACCTTC. Translated, it gives CASSQEVANYGYTF. Filled out from reference TRBV11-1 and TRBJ1-2, the complete variable domain reads EAEVAQSPRYKITEKSQAVAFWCDPISGHATLYWYRQILGQGPELLVQFQDESVVDDSQLPKDRFSAERLKGVDSTLKIQPAELGDSAMYLCASSQEVANYGYTFGSGTRLTVV.

The genes are TRBV24-1 and TRBJ1-2; TRBD1 aligns across 9 bases. The germline V gene encodes CDR1 KGHDR and CDR2 SFDVKD. V lost 3 bases to trimming and J lost 6 bases; unmatched junction nucleotides: 4. CDR3 length: 14 amino acids. CDR3 loop: CATSDPGQGDGYTF. The CDR3, as DNA: TGTGCCACCAGTGATCCGGGACAGGGCGATGGCTACACCTTC.

The chain couples TRBV28 to TRBJ1-2, with 8 bases aligning to TRBD1. V was clipped by 6 bases and J by 5 bases; unmatched bases: 17. Germline assignment: CDR1 MDHEN and CDR2 SYDVKM. The CDR3 covers 17 residues. The CDR3 DNA sequence: TGTGCCAGCAGAGTCTATCGTACAGGGGGAGTTTCGTATGGCTACACCTTC. It yields the protein CASRVYRTGGVSYGYTF.

The V and J genes are TRBV9 and TRBJ1-2; the D gene is possibly TRBD1 (6 bases). The CDR3 loop spans 15 amino acids. Germline CDR1 and CDR2: SGDLS and YYNGEE. Trimming took 0 bases from V and 2 from J, leaving 11 bases between them. The DNA for the CDR3 is TGTGCCAGCAGCGTAGCGGGGCAGGGGAACTATGGCTACACCTTC. Protein: CASSVAGQGNYGYTF.

The chain joins TRBV29-1 to TRBJ2-2; 9 positions match TRBD2. There are 14 residues in the CDR3. The junction had 4 bases not matched to a gene; V was cut back by 5 bases and J by 3 bases. The germline CDR1 and CDR2 sequences are SQVTM and ANQGSEA. CDR3 protein: CSVLGLAYTGELFF. Here the CDR3 DNA reads TGCAGCGTTCTAGGACTAGCGTACACCGGGGAGCTGTTTTTT.

The V gene is TRBV7-6, the J gene TRBJ2-2; TRBD1 matches 10 bases. Trimming removed 5 bases from V and 6 bases from J; junction bases left unmatched: 6. CDR1 and CDR2 from the germline V gene are SGHVS and FNYEAQ. The CDR3 runs 15 residues. The CDR3 region has the DNA TGTGCCAGCAGCCTAGGACAGGGGGTAGCCGGGGAGCTGTTTTTT. This gives the protein CASSLGQGVAGELFF.

In DNA form, the CDR3 reads TGTGCCAGCAGCGCGGGGGGGCCTTTACGCAATGAGCAGTTCTTC. It encodes CASSAGGPLRNEQFF. The chain employs TRBV7-6 and TRBJ2-1, with 9 bases that match TRBD2. The J segment lost 6 bases and the V segment lost 5 bases, leaving 8 bases of the junction unmatched. The length of the CDR3 is 15 residues. Germline CDR1 is SGHVS and CDR2 is FNYEAQ. Full variable domain (outside the CDR3, taken from reference TRBV7-6 and TRBJ2-1): GAGVSQSPRYKVTKRGQDVALRCDPISGHVSLYWYRQALGQGPEFLTYFNYEAQQDKSGLPNDRFSAERPEGSISTLTIQRTEQRDSAMYRCASSAGGPLRNEQFFGPGTRLTVL.

The chain links TRBV5-6 to TRBJ1-2; 7 positions agree with TRBD1. Germline V gene lookup returns CDR1 SGHDT and CDR2 YYEEEE. The junction had 1 base not matched to a gene; V was cut back by 0 bases and J by 8 bases. The CDR3 is 12 residues long. The DNA for the CDR3 is TGTGCCAGCAGCTTGGGAGGGGGCGGCTACACCTTC. This encodes CASSLGGGGYTF.

The genes are TRBV9 and TRBJ1-2; D call uncertain. V lost 0 bases to trimming and J lost 6 bases, with 9 bases between them. Per germline, CDR1 SGDLS and CDR2 YYNGEE. The CDR3 has 13 amino acids. CDR3: CASSVGGGNGYTF. The CDR3 DNA sequence: TGTGCCAGCAGCGTAGGGGGAGGGAATGGCTACACCTTC. Combining the CDR3 with reference TRBV9 and TRBJ1-2 gives the whole variable domain DSGVTQTPKHLITATGQRVTLRCSPRSGDLSVYWYQQSLDQGLQFLIQYYNGEERAKGNILERFSAQQFPDLHSELNLSSLELGDSALYFCASSVGGGNGYTFGSGTRLTVV.

The chain carries TRBV9 and TRBJ1-1; D perhaps matches TRBD1 (5 bases). V lost 4 bases, J lost 11 bases, and 15 bases lay in between. The germline V gene encodes CDR1 SGDLS and CDR2 YYNGEE. The CDR3 sequence is 12 residues long. CDR3 region: CASSPTGQAAFF. The CDR3 DNA reads as TGTGCCAGCAGCCCCACAGGACAAGCCGCTTTCTTT.

The gene calls are TRBV10-3 and TRBJ2-1; 7 nucleotides match TRBD1. Germline V gives CDR1 ENHRY, CDR2 SYGVKD. The length of the CDR3 is 15 residues. Germline trimming cut 5 bases from V and 4 bases from J; bases unmatched to any gene: 8. The CDR3 nucleotides read TGTGCCATCAGTCCCGGGACAGTAATTTACAATGAGCAGTTCTTC. Residues: CAISPGTVIYNEQFF.

CDR3 protein: CASSVEGLGGADEQFF. The CDR3 DNA reads TGTGCCAGCAGCGTAGAGGGTTTGGGGGGGGCGGATGAGCAGTTCTTC. The chain couples TRBV7-6 to TRBJ2-1; D is possibly TRBD2 (7 bases). V was shortened by 5 bases and J by 8 bases, with 22 bases between the two germline ends. Germline assignment: CDR1 SGHVS and CDR2 FNYEAQ. The CDR3 has 16 residues.

A single count supports this clone. An end of the junction does not agree with germline; a read error may underlie this. The chain combines TRBV29-1 with TRBJ1-2; weak D call: TRBD1 (5 bases). The CDR3 contains 14 residues. Germline CDR1 SQVTM, CDR2 ANQGSEA. This CDR3 reads CSVQDRHGLYGYTF. In nucleotides, the CDR3 is TGCAGCGTTCAAGACAGACATGGGCTCTATGGCTACACCTTC.

J is TRBJ1-5 and V is TRBV10-2; 7 positions agree with TRBD1. The CDR3 totals 16 residues. Germline V gene lookup returns CDR1 WSHSY and CDR2 SAAADI. J gave up 6 bases and V 1 base, and 9 bases lay outside the gene matches. The CDR3 sequence: CASSEFGQVAGQPQHF. The DNA of the CDR3 is TGCGCCAGCAGTGAGTTCGGACAGGTGGCAGGTCAGCCCCAGCATTTT.

The chain recombines TRBV29-1 with TRBJ1-1; D ambiguous. From germline, CDR1 is SQVTM and CDR2 ANQGSEA. The CDR3 length is 15 residues. Trimming took off 1 base at V and 3 bases at J, with 15 bases between the two ends. CDR3 region: CSVEVRGRSYTEAFF. CDR3 sequence (DNA): TGCAGCGTTGAAGTCCGGGGAAGGAGTTACACTGAAGCTTTCTTT.

V usage is TRBV5-4 and J usage is TRBJ2-7; TRBD2 matches 8 bases. Unmatched junction bases numbered 13, after V lost 5 bases and J lost 0 bases. Germline-derived CDR1 and CDR2 are SGHNT and YYREEE (reference sequence). The CDR3 is 17 amino acids. As DNA, the CDR3 is TGTGCCAGCAGACCGGGGGGGCAGGGAACCTCCTCCTACGAGCAGTACTTC. Translated, it gives CASRPGGQGTSSYEQYF.

The CDR3 sequence: CAWSVGSGGINEQFF. The CDR3 DNA is TGTGCCTGGAGTGTAGGTAGCGGGGGGATCAATGAGCAGTTCTTC. J is TRBJ2-1 and V is TRBV30; TRBD2 aligns across 10 bases. Germline CDR1 and CDR2: GTSNPN and SVGIG (reference sequence). This CDR3 region has 15 residues. The V and J ends lost 0 bases and 6 bases, in that order; junction bases with no gene match: 5.

The V gene is TRBV9, the J gene TRBJ1-3; the match to TRBD1 covers 10 bases. The CDR3 contains 16 residues. Germline CDR1 SGDLS, CDR2 YYNGEE. V lost 2 bases and J lost 4; bases outside the gene matches: 6. CDR3 sequence: CASSVDPGQGGNTIYF. The CDR3 DNA sequence: TGTGCCAGCAGCGTCGATCCGGGACAGGGGGGAAACACCATATATTTT.